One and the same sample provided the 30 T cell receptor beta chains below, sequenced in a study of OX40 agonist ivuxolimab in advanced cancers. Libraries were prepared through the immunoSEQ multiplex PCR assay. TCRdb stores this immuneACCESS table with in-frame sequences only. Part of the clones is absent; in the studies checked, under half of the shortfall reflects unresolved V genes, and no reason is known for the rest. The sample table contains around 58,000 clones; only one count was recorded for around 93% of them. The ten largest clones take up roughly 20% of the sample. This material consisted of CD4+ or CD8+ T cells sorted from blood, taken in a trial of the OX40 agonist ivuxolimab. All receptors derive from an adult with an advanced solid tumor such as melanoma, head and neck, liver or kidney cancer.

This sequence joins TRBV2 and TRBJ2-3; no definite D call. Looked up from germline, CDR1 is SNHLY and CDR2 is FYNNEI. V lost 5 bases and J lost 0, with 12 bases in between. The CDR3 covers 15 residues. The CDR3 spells CASSLPWRSTDTQYF. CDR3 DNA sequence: TGTGCCAGCAGTTTACCTTGGCGCAGCACAGATACGCAGTATTTT.

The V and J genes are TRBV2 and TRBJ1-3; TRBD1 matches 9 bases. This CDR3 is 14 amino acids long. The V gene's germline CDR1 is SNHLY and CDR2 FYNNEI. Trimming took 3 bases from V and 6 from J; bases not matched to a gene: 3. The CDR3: CASSDTGGENTIYF. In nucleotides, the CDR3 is TGTGCCAGCAGTGATACAGGGGGCGAAAACACCATATATTTT.

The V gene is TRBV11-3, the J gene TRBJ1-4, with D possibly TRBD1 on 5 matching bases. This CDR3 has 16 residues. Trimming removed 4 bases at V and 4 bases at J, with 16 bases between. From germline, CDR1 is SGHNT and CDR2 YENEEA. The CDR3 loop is CASSSPRDGVNEKLFF. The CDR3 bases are TGTGCCAGCAGCTCCCCCCGGGACGGGGTTAATGAAAAACTGTTTTTT.

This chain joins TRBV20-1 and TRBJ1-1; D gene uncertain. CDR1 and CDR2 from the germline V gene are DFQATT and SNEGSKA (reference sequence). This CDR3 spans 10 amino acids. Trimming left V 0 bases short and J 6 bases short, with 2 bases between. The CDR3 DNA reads TGCAGTGCTAGAGAGGCTGAAGCTTTCTTT. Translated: CSAREAEAFF.

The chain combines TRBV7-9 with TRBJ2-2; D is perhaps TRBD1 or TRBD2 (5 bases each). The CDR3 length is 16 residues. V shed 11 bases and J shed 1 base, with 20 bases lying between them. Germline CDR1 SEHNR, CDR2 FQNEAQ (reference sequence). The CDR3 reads CARSQIRDGNTGELFF. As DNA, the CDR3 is TGTGCCCGCTCACAGATCAGGGACGGGAACACCGGGGAGCTGTTTTTT.

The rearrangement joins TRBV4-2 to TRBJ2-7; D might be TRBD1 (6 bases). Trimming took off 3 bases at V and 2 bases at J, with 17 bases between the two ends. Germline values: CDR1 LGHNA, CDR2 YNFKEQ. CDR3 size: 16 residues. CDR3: CASSQELQGQTYEQYF. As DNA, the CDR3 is TGTGCCAGCAGCCAGGAATTACAGGGCCAGACCTACGAGCAGTACTTC.

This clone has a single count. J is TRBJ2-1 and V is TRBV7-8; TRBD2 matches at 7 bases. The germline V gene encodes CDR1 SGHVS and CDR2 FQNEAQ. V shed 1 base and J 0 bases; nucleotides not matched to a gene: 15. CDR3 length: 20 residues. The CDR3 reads CASSLGVGGNLVSSYNEQFF. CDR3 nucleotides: TGTGCCAGCAGCTTAGGTGTGGGAGGGAACCTTGTGAGCTCCTACAATGAGCAGTTCTTC.

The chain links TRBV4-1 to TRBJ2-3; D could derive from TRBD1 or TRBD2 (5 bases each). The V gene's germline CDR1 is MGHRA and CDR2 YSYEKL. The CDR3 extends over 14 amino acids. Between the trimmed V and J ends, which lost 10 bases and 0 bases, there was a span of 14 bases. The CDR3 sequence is CATARGGSTDTQYF. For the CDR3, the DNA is TGCGCCACCGCGAGGGGCGGGAGCACAGATACGCAGTATTTT.

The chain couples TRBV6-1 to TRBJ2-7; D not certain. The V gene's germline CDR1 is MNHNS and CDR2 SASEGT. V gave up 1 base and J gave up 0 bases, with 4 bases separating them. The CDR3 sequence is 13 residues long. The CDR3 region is CASSEVVSYEQYF. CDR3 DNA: TGTGCCAGCAGTGAAGTAGTCTCCTACGAGCAGTACTTC.

The CDR3 is CASSIGREGQGAYEQYF. In DNA form, the CDR3 reads TGTGCCAGTAGTATAGGTCGGGAGGGCCAGGGGGCCTACGAGCAGTACTTC. The chain carries TRBV19 and TRBJ2-7; perhaps TRBD2 as D (8 bases). V was trimmed by 1 base and J by 2 bases, leaving 18 bases between them. CDR1 and CDR2 (germline): LNHDA, SQIVND (reference sequence). The CDR3 is made up of 17 amino acids.

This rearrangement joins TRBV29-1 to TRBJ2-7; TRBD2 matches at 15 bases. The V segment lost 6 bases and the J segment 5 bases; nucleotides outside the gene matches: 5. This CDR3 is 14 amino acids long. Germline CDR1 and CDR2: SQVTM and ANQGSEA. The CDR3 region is CSVRTSGRGHEQYF. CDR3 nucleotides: TGCAGCGTCCGGACTAGCGGGAGGGGGCACGAGCAGTACTTC.

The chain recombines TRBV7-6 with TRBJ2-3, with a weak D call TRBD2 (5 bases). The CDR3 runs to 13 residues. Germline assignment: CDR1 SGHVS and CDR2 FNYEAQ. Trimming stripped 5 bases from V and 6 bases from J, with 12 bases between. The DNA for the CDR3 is TGTGCCAGCAGCCCCTTTCGAGGGGATACGCAGTATTTT. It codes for CASSPFRGDTQYF.

CDR3 in amino acids: CASSLYATGDEQYF. CDR3 nucleotide sequence: TGTGCCAGCAGCCTCTACGCGACAGGGGACGAGCAGTACTTC. The chain is built from TRBV11-1 and TRBJ2-7; 8 positions match TRBD1. The CDR3 sequence is 14 residues long. The V gene end was trimmed by 5 bases and the J gene end by 5 bases; junction bases not matched to a gene: 8. From germline, CDR1 is SGHAT and CDR2 FQDESV (reference sequence).

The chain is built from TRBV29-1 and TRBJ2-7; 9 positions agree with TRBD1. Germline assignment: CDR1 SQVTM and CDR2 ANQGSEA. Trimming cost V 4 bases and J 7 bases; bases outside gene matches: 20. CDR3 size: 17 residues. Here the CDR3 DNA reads TGCAGCGTTGTTGGGCTGGACAGGGGAATAGGGTGGCGGGAGCAGTACTTC. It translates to CSVVGLDRGIGWREQYF.

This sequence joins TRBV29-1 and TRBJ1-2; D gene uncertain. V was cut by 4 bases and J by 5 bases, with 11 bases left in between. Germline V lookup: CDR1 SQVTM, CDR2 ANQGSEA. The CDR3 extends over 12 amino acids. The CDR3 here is CSVVSSGYGYTF. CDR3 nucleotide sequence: TGCAGCGTTGTTAGTTCCGGATATGGCTACACCTTC. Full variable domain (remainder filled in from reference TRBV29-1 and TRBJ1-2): SAVISQKPSRDICQRGTSLTIQCQVDSQVTMMFWYRQQPGQSLTLIATANQGSEATYESGFVIDKFPISRPNLTFSTLTVSNMSPEDSSIYLCSVVSSGYGYTFGSGTRLTVV.

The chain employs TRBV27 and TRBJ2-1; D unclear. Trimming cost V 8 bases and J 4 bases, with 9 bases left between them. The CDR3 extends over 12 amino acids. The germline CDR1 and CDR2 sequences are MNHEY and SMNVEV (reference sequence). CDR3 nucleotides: TGTGCCAGCGGAGTAAGTTACAATGAGCAGTTCTTC. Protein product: CASGVSYNEQFF.

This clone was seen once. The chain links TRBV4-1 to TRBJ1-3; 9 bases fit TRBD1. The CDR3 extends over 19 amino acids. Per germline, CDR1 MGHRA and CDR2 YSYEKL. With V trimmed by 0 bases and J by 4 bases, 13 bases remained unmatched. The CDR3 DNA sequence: TGCGCCAGCAGCCAAGATCAGCGATCTGACAGGGGGTTAGGAAACACCATATATTTT. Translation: CASSQDQRSDRGLGNTIYF.

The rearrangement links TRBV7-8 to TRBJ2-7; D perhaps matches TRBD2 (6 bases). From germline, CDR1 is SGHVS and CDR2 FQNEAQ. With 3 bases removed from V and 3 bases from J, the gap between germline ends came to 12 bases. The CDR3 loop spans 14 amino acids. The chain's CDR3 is CASSFRGGDYEQYF. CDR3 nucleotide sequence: TGTGCCAGCAGCTTTAGAGGCGGGGACTACGAGCAGTACTTC.

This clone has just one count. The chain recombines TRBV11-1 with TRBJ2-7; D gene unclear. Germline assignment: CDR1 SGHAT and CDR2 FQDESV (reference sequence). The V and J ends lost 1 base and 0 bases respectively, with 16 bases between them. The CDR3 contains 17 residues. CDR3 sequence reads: CASSLGPSGVSSYEQYF. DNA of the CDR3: TGTGCCAGCAGCTTAGGCCCCAGTGGCGTGAGCTCCTACGAGCAGTACTTC.

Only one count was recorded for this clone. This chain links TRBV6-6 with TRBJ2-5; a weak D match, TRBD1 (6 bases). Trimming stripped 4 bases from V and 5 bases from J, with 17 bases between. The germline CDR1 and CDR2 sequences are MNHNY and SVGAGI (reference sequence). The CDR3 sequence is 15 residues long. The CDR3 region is CASSSRDTTMETQYF. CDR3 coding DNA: TGTGCCAGCAGTTCCCGGGACACAACTATGGAGACCCAGTACTTC.

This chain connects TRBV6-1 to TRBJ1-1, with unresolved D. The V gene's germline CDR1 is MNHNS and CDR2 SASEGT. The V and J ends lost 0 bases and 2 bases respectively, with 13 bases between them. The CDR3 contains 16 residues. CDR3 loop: CASSEALGVINTEAFF. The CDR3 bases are TGTGCCAGCAGTGAAGCGCTTGGGGTGATCAACACTGAAGCTTTCTTT.

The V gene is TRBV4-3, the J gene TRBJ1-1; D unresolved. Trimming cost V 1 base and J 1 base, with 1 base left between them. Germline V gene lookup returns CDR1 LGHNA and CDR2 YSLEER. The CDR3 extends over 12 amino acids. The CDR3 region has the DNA TGCGCCAGCAGCCAAGGGAACACTGAAGCTTTCTTT. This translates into CASSQGNTEAFF.

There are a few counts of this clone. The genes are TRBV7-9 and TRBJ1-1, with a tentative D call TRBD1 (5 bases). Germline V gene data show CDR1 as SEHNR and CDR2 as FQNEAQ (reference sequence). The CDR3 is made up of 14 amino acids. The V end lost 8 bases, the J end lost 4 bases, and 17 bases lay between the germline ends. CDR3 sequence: CASRRERDVTEAFF. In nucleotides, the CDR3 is TGTGCCAGCCGCAGGGAGAGGGACGTCACTGAAGCTTTCTTT.

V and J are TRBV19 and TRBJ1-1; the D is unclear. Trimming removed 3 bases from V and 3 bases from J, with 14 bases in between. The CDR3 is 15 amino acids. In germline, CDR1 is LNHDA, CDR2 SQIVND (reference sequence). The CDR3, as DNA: TGTGCCAGTAGTATTGATCTCGGGTTGGACACTGAAGCTTTCTTT. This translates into CASSIDLGLDTEAFF.

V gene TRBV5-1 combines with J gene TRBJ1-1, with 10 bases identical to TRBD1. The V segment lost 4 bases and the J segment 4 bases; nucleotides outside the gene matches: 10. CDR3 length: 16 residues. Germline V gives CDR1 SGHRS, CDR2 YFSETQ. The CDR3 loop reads CASSIGTGALGTEAFF. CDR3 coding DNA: TGCGCCAGCAGCATCGGGACAGGGGCTTTGGGCACTGAAGCTTTCTTT.

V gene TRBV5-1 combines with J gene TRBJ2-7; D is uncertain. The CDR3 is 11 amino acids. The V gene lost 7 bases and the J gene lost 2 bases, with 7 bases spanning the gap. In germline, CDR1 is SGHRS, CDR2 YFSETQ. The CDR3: CASGTAYEQYF. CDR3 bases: TGCGCCAGCGGCACCGCCTACGAGCAGTACTTC.

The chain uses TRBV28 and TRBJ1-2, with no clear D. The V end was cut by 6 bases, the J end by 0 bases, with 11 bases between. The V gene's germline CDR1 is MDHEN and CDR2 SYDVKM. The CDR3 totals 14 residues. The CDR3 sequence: CASSPTGANYGYTF. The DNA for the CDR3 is TGTGCCAGCAGCCCAACGGGCGCTAACTATGGCTACACCTTC.

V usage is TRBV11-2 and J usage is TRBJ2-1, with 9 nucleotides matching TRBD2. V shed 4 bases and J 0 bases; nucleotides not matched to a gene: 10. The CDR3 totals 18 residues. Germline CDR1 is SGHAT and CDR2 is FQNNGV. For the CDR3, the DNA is TGTGCCAGCAGCTCAGTAGCGGGAGTTGGGAGCTCCTACAATGAGCAGTTCTTC. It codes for CASSSVAGVGSSYNEQFF.

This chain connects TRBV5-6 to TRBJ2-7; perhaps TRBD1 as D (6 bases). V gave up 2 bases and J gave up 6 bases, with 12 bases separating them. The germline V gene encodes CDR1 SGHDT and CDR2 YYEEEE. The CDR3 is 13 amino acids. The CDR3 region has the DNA TGTGCCAGCAGCTTTGGACAGCCAGGCGAGCAGTACTTC. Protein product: CASSFGQPGEQYF.

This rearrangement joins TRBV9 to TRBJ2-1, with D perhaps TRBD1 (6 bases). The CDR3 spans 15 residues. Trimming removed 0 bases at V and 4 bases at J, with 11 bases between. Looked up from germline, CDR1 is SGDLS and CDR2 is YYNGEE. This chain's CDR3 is CASSVGTGSYNEQFF. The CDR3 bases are TGTGCCAGCAGCGTAGGCACAGGGTCTTACAATGAGCAGTTCTTC. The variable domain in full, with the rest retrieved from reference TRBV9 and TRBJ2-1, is DSGVTQTPKHLITATGQRVTLRCSPRSGDLSVYWYQQSLDQGLQFLIQYYNGEERAKGNILERFSAQQFPDLHSELNLSSLELGDSALYFCASSVGTGSYNEQFFGPGTRLTVL.